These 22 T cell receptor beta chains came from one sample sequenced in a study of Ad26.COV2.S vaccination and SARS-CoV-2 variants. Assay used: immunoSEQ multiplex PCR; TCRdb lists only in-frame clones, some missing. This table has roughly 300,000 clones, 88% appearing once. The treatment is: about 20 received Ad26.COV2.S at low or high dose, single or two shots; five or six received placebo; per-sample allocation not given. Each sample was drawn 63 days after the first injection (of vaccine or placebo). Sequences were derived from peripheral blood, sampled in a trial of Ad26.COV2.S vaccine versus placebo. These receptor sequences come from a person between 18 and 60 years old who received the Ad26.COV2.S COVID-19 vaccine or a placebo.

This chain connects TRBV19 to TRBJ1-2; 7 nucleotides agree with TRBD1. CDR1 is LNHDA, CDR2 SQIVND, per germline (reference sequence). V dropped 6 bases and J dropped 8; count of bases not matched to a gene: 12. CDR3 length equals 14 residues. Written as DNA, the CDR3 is TGTGCCAGTAGACGATTCCGGGACAGTGTCGGCTACACCTTC. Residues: CASRRFRDSVGYTF.

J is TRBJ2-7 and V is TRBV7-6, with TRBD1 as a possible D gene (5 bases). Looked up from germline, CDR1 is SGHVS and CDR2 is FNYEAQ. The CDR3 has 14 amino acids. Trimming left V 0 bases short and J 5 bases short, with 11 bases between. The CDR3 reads CASSLAGVRDEQYF. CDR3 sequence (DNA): TGTGCCAGCAGCTTAGCAGGGGTCCGAGACGAGCAGTACTTC.

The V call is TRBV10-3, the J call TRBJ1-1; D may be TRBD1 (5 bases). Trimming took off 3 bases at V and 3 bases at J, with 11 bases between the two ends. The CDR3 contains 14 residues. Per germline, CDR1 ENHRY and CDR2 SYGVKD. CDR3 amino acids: CAISEVQGYTEAFF. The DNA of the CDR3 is TGTGCCATCAGTGAAGTGCAGGGCTACACTGAAGCTTTCTTT.

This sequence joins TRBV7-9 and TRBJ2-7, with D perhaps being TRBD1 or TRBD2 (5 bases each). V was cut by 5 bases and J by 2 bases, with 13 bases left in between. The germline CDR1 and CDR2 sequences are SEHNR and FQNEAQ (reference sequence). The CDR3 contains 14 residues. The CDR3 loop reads CASSPGRNPYEQYF. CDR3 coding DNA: TGTGCCAGCAGCCCGGGACGGAATCCCTACGAGCAGTACTTC.

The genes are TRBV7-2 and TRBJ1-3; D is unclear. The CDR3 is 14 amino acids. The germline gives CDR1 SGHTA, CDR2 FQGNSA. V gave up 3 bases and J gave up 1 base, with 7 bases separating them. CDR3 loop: CASSFAGSGNTIYF. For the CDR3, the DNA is TGTGCCAGCAGCTTCGCCGGGTCTGGAAACACCATATATTTT.

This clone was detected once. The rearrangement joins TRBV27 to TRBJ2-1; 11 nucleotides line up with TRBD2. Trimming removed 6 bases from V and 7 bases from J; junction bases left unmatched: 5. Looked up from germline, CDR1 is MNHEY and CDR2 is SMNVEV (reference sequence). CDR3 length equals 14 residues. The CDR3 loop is CASSRLAGWNEQFF. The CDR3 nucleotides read TGTGCCAGCAGCAGACTAGCGGGATGGAATGAGCAGTTCTTC.

CDR3 amino acids: CASSFRGGRYGYTF. CDR3 nucleotides: TGTGCCAGCAGTTTTAGGGGCGGCCGCTATGGCTACACCTTC. The rearrangement joins TRBV27 to TRBJ1-2; TRBD1 might be the D (5 bases). V was cut by 3 bases and J by 4 bases, with 12 bases left in between. Per germline, CDR1 MNHEY and CDR2 SMNVEV (reference sequence). The CDR3 length is 14 residues.

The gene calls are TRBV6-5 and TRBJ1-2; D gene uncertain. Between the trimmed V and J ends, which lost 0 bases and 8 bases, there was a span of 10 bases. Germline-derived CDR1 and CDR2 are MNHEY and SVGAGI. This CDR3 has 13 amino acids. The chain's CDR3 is CASSYSRKAGYTF. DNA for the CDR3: TGTGCCAGCAGTTACTCGAGAAAGGCGGGCTACACCTTC.

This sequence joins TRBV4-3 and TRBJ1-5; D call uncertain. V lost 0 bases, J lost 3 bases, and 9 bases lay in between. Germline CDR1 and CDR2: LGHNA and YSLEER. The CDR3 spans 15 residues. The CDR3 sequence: CASSQDGSFNQPQHF. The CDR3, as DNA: TGCGCCAGCAGCCAAGATGGTAGTTTCAATCAGCCCCAGCATTTT.

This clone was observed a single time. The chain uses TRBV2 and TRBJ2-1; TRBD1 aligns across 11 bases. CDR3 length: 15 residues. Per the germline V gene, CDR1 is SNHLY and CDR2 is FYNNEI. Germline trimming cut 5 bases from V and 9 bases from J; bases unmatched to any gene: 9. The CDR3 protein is CASSFGQGAQSEQFF. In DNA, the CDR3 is TGTGCCAGCAGTTTTGGACAGGGGGCTCAGAGTGAGCAGTTCTTC.

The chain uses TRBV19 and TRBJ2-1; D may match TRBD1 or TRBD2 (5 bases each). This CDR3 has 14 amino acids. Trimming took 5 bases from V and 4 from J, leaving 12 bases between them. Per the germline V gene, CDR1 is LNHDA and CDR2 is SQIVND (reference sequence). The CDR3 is CASSGGVTYNEQFF. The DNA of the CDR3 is TGTGCCAGTAGTGGGGGAGTCACTTACAATGAGCAGTTCTTC.

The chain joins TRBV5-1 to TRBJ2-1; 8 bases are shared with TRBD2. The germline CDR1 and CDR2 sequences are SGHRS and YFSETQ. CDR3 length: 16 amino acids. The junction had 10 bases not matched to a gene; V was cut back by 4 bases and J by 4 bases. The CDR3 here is CASSPRGGGNYNEQFF. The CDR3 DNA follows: TGCGCCAGCAGCCCTAGGGGCGGGGGGAATTACAATGAGCAGTTCTTC.

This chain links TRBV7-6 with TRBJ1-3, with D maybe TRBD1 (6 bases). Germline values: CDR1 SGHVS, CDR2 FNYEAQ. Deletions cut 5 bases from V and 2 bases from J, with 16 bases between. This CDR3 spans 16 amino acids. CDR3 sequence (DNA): TGTGCCAGCAGCATGGGACACCGAATGGCTGGAAACACCATATATTTT. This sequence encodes CASSMGHRMAGNTIYF.

CDR3 loop: CASSLEPGNTIYF. In DNA form, the CDR3 reads TGTGCCAGCAGCTTAGAGCCGGGAAACACCATATATTTT. The chain uses TRBV11-2 and TRBJ1-3; D uncertain. Germline lookup yields CDR1 SGHAT and CDR2 FQNNGV. This CDR3 spans 13 amino acids. V lost 0 bases and J 4 bases, leaving 4 bases between the germline ends.

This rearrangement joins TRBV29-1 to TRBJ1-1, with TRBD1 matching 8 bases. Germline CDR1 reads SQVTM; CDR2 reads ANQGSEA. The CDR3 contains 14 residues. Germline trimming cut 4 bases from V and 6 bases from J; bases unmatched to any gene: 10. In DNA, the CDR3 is TGCAGCGTTGCGACAGGGGCCAGAGGTTCTGAAGCTTTCTTT. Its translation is CSVATGARGSEAFF.

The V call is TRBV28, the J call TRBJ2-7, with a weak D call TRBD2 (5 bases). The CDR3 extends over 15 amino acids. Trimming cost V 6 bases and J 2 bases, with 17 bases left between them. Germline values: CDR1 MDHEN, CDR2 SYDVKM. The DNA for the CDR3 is TGTGCCAGCAGCCGCCCCCCCGGGGAGACCTACGAGCAGTACTTC. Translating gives CASSRPPGETYEQYF.

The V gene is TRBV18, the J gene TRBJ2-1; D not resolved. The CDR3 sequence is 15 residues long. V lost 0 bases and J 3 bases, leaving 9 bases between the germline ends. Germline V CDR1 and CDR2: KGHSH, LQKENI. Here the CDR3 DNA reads TGTGCCAGCTCACCACCGGCGCGGAGCTACAATGAGCAGTTCTTC. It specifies CASSPPARSYNEQFF.

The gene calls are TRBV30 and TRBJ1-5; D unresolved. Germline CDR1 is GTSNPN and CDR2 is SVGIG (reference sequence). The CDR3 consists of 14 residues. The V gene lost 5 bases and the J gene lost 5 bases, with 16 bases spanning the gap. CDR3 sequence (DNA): TGTGCCTGGTCCGCGACACGGGGTCATCAGCCCCAGCATTTT. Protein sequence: CAWSATRGHQPQHF.

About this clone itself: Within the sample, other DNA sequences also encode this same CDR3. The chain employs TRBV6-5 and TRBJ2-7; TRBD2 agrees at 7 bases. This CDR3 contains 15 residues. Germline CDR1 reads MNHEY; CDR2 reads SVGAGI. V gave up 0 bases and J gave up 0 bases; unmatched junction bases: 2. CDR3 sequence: CASSYSGGSSYEQYF. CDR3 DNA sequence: TGTGCCAGCAGTTACTCGGGGGGGAGCTCCTACGAGCAGTACTTC.

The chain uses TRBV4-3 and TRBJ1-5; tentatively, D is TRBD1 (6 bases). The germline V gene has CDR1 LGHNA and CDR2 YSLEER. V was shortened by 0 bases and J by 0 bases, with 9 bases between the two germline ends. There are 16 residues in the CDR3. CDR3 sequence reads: CASSQERGHSNQPQHF. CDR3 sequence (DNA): TGCGCCAGCAGCCAAGAGAGGGGACATAGCAATCAGCCCCAGCATTTT.

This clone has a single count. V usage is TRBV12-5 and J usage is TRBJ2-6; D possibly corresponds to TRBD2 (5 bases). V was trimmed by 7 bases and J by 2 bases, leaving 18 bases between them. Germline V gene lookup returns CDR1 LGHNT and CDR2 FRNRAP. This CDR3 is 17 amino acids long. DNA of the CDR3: TGTGCTAGTGACTTCGTCCTGGAGGAGACTGGGGCCAACGTCCTGACTTTC. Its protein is CASDFVLEETGANVLTF.

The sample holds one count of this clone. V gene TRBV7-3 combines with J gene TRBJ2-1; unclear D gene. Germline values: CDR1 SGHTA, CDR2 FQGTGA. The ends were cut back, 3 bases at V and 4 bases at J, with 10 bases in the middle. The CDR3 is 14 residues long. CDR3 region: CASSFHWSYNEQFF. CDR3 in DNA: TGTGCCAGCAGCTTTCATTGGTCGTACAATGAGCAGTTCTTC.